Below, 16 T cell receptor beta chains from the same sample are listed, as sequenced in a study of cytomegalovirus exposure and HLA in healthy donors (dated by TCRdb to 2015 to 2018). The library was generated by the immunoSEQ multiplex PCR assay. For the multiplex PCR, a mixture combining 60 forward primers for TCR Vbeta segments and 13 reverse primers for TCR Jbeta segments was used. TCRdb took this table from immuneACCESS and kept in-frame rearrangements with V and J called. Such tables lack part of the clones; where checked against another copy, unresolved V genes explain under half of the gap, and the rest is unexplained. The sample table lists approximately 87,000 clones, roughly 79% of them with a count of one. The top ten clonotypes cover roughly 4% of the sample. Sequences were obtained from PBMCs. Receptors originate from a woman aged 70 to 79 in good health and CMV-seropositive.

The rearrangement joins TRBV6-5 to TRBJ2-5; D unresolved. Germline CDR1 is MNHEY and CDR2 is SVGAGI. The length of the CDR3 is 15 residues. Trimming stripped 2 bases from V and 3 bases from J, with 13 bases between. CDR3 residues: CASSYKRIQEETQYF. In nucleotides, the CDR3 is TGTGCCAGCAGTTACAAACGGATCCAGGAAGAGACCCAGTACTTC.

This chain links TRBV2 with TRBJ2-1; the match to TRBD1 covers 8 bases. The trim removed 5 bases at V and 2 bases at J, leaving 2 bases unmatched. This CDR3 has 14 amino acids. Germline values: CDR1 SNHLY, CDR2 FYNNEI. Written as DNA, the CDR3 is TGTGCCAGCAGTCCGGACAGGGCCTACAATGAGCAGTTCTTC. Translating it yields CASSPDRAYNEQFF.

This clone is medium-sized by share. The J gene is TRBJ2-1, the V gene TRBV7-2; 11 bases line up with TRBD2. The junction had 3 bases not matched to a gene; V was cut back by 5 bases and J by 6 bases. This CDR3 region has 14 residues. CDR1 and CDR2 (germline): SGHTA, FQGNSA. CDR3 sequence reads: CASSTGTSGNEQFF. CDR3 coding DNA: TGTGCCAGCAGCACCGGGACTAGCGGCAATGAGCAGTTCTTC.

This clone was observed a single time. CDR3: CASSLNQQETQYF. The CDR3 nucleotides read TGTGCCAGCAGCTTAAATCAACAAGAGACCCAGTACTTC. The rearrangement links TRBV7-9 to TRBJ2-5, with D hard to call. CDR3 length: 13 amino acids. Germline CDR1 SEHNR, CDR2 FQNEAQ (reference sequence). V lost 2 bases and J lost 2, with 6 bases in between. Full variable domain (outside the CDR3, taken from reference TRBV7-9 and TRBJ2-5): DTGVSQNPRHKITKRGQNVTFRCDPISEHNRLYWYRQTLGQGPEFLTYFQNEAQLEKSRLLSDRFSAERPKGSFSTLEIQRTEQGDSAMYLCASSLNQQETQYFGPGTRLLVL.

Only one count was recorded for this clone. The rearrangement joins TRBV19 to TRBJ2-2, with 7 bases fitting TRBD1. Germline CDR1 LNHDA, CDR2 SQIVND (reference sequence). Germline trimming cut 3 bases from V and 2 bases from J; bases unmatched to any gene: 3. The CDR3 totals 15 residues. CDR3 sequence: CASSIWDRNTGELFF. The CDR3 DNA is TGTGCCAGTAGTATCTGGGACAGAAACACCGGGGAGCTGTTTTTT.

The J gene is TRBJ2-1, the V gene TRBV7-2; 9 bases are a match to TRBD2. Trimming at V came to 5 bases and at J to 6 bases, leaving 11 bases not matched to a gene. The germline V gene has CDR1 SGHTA and CDR2 FQGNSA. The CDR3 loop spans 16 amino acids. In DNA, the CDR3 is TGTGCCAGCAGCCCATTAGCGGGAGCGTACGGCAATGAGCAGTTCTTC. Translation gives CASSPLAGAYGNEQFF.

In this sample, this clone turned up once. The chain recombines TRBV7-3 with TRBJ2-2; D is undetermined. Trimming stripped 5 bases from V and 6 bases from J, with 7 bases between. This CDR3 spans 12 amino acids. Germline CDR1 and CDR2: SGHTA and FQGTGA. The CDR3: CASSPRAGELFF. As DNA, the CDR3 is TGTGCCAGCAGCCCCCGCGCCGGGGAGCTGTTTTTT.

This chain connects TRBV19 to TRBJ2-1, with 10 positions matching TRBD2. The length of the CDR3 is 20 residues. V was pared by 4 bases and J by 0 bases, with 15 bases of the junction left unmatched. Germline-derived CDR1 and CDR2 are LNHDA and SQIVND (reference sequence). The CDR3: CASSSRWRAASGSSYNEQFF. CDR3 sequence (DNA): TGTGCCAGTAGTAGTCGGTGGAGGGCGGCTAGCGGGAGCTCCTACAATGAGCAGTTCTTC. The full variable domain, with the rest looked up from reference TRBV19 and TRBJ2-1, is DGGITQSPKYLFRKEGQNVTLSCEQNLNHDAMYWYRQDPGQGLRLIYYSQIVNDFQKGDIAEGYSVSREKKESFPLTVTSAQKNPTAFYLCASSSRWRAASGSSYNEQFFGPGTRLTVL.

This sequence joins TRBV11-3 and TRBJ2-5, with D maybe TRBD1 (6 bases). V lost 5 bases to trimming and J lost 1 base, with 11 bases between them. CDR3 size: 14 residues. Germline loops: CDR1 SGHNT, CDR2 YENEEA. In DNA, the CDR3 is TGTGCCAGCAGCCCCGGGACACCCCAAGAGACCCAGTACTTC. Protein: CASSPGTPQETQYF.

The chain employs TRBV5-8 and TRBJ2-1, with TRBD2 identical over 11 bases. The CDR3 length is 15 residues. After removal of 4 bases from V and 7 bases from J, the junction contained 7 bases not matched to a gene. CDR1 SGHTS and CDR2 YDEGEE come from the germline V gene. The CDR3: CASSGSGRAWNEQFF. CDR3 DNA: TGTGCCAGCAGCGGTAGCGGGAGGGCCTGGAATGAGCAGTTCTTC.

This rearrangement joins TRBV4-1 to TRBJ2-5, with a weak D call TRBD2 (5 bases). The length of the CDR3 is 13 residues. Germline lookup yields CDR1 MGHRA and CDR2 YSYEKL. Trimming pared 5 bases from V and 4 bases from J, leaving 11 bases between. CDR3 amino acids: CASSIPGRETQYF. The CDR3 nucleotides read TGCGCCAGCAGCATACCGGGAAGAGAGACCCAGTACTTC.

CDR3: CASSPGGGWNTEAFF. The CDR3 region has the DNA TGCGCCAGCAGTCCAGGCGGGGGCTGGAACACTGAAGCTTTCTTT. The rearrangement links TRBV5-1 to TRBJ1-1; a weak D match, TRBD1 (6 bases). Germline V CDR1 and CDR2: SGHRS, YFSETQ. This CDR3 has 15 residues. The ends were cut back, 5 bases at V and 1 base at J, with 15 bases in the middle.

The rearrangement links TRBV6-4 to TRBJ1-2, with a tentative D call TRBD1 (6 bases). Deletions cut 5 bases from V and 4 bases from J, with 11 bases between. From germline, CDR1 is MRHNA and CDR2 SNTAGT. This CDR3 has 13 amino acids. For the CDR3, the DNA is TGTGCCAGCAGTCTTCAGGGGAGCTATGGCTACACCTTC. It codes for CASSLQGSYGYTF.

The rearrangement links TRBV2 to TRBJ2-7, with 7 bases lining up with TRBD2. The CDR3 has 14 residues. Germline assignment: CDR1 SNHLY and CDR2 FYNNEI. The trim removed 2 bases at V and 5 bases at J, leaving 6 bases unmatched. The CDR3 DNA is TGTGCCAGCAGTGAAATCGGGAGGCGTGACGAGCAGTACTTC. Its protein is CASSEIGRRDEQYF.

This chain connects TRBV5-1 to TRBJ1-1, with 10 bases fitting TRBD1. The germline CDR1 and CDR2 sequences are SGHRS and YFSETQ. V lost 4 bases and J lost 1; bases outside the gene matches: 4. The CDR3 consists of 15 residues. The chain's CDR3 is CASSDRDRGNTEAFF. The CDR3 DNA is TGCGCCAGCAGCGACCGGGACAGGGGGAACACTGAAGCTTTCTTT.

The chain employs TRBV7-9 and TRBJ2-1; 7 positions match TRBD2. The CDR3 consists of 16 residues. Losses at the gene ends were 5 bases for V and 8 bases for J; bases not matched to a gene: 15. Per germline, CDR1 SEHNR and CDR2 FQNEAQ (reference sequence). As DNA, the CDR3 is TGTGCCAGCAGCCTTGGGGGGGGACCACAACACGATGAGCAGTTCTTC. Protein product: CASSLGGGPQHDEQFF.